The rows below give T cell receptor beta chains drawn from one sample of a study of blood T cell repertoires in COVID-19. Sequenced by immunoSEQ multiplex PCR; TCRdb stores in-frame clones only, minus some. The sample carries 25,000 to 40,000 clones, about 89% recorded once. The sequenced sample consisted of peripheral blood. These receptors all come from a human donor in a cohort sampled during active COVID-19. Each CDR3 is given with its conserved first and last residue. The D gene is left open where the match is weak. Clone size, where shown, is once, few, many, or a class for clones that have expanded.

.,TRBV3-1/TRBV3-2,few,TRBJ1-5,CASSQQGNQPQHF,TGTGCCAGCAGCCAACAGGGCAATCAGCCCCAGCATTTT
.,TRBV6-5,.,TRBJ1-1,CASSLTNTEAFF,TGTGCCAGTTCCCTAACGAACACTGAAGCTTTCTTT
.,TRBV7-2,.,TRBJ2-3,CASSLVSLRRFTDTQYF,TGTGCCAGCAGCTTAGTATCATTGCGGAGGTTCACAGATACGCAGTATTTT
.,TRBV30,.,TRBJ1-1,CAWSPPPGVSAFF,TGTGCCTGGAGCCCTCCGCCGGGGGTATCAGCTTTCTTT
TRBD1,TRBV6-5,once,TRBJ1-1,CASIGQGRTEAFF,TGTGCCAGCATTGGACAGGGGAGAACTGAAGCTTTCTTT
.,TRBV10-3,once,TRBJ2-3,CAIGYSGFTDTQYF,TGTGCCATCGGTTACAGCGGTTTCACAGATACGCAGTATTTT
.,TRBV6-1,.,TRBJ1-2,CASSDRVGRGYTF,TGTGCCAGCAGTGACAGGGTCGGCAGAGGCTACACCTTC
.,TRBV5-4,.,TRBJ1-2,CASSFEDRRYGYTF,TGTGCCAGCAGCTTCGAGGACAGAAGATATGGCTACACCTTC
.,TRBV28,.,TRBJ1-2,CASSPRQEKVGYTF,TGTGCCAGCAGCCCCCGACAAGAAAAAGTTGGCTACACCTTC
TRBD2,TRBV5-1,.,TRBJ2-3,CASSSPAGVGTQYF,TGCGCCAGCAGCAGTCCAGCGGGAGTGGGTACGCAGTATTTT
.,TRBV18,.,TRBJ1-4,CASSPTGYLATNEKLFF,TGTGCCAGCTCACCGACAGGATACCTTGCAACTAATGAAAAACTGTTTTTT
TRBD2,TRBV27,.,TRBJ2-5,CASTRRGGTSGGVLETQYF,TGTGCCAGCACTCGTCGAGGCGGGACTAGCGGGGGGGTGTTAGAGACCCAGTACTTC
.,TRBV19,.,TRBJ1-1,CASCTGLNTEAFF,TGTGCCAGTTGTACAGGTTTAAACACTGAAGCTTTCTTT
TRBD2,TRBV10-3,.,TRBJ2-1,CAISDQTGLAGSNEQFF,TGTGCCATCAGTGACCAAACGGGACTAGCTGGGAGCAATGAGCAGTTCTTC
.,TRBV6-6,.,TRBJ2-4,CASSRRASWDLAKNIQYF,TGTGCCAGCAGTCGCAGAGCTAGCTGGGATCTAGCCAAAAACATTCAGTACTTC
TRBD1,TRBV5-4,.,TRBJ1-1,CASSQSPTGVTTEAFF,TGTGCCAGCAGCCAAAGCCCGACAGGGGTGACCACTGAAGCTTTCTTT
.,TRBV4-1,.,TRBJ2-6,CASSAGSGANVLTF,TGCGCCAGCAGCGCGGGCTCTGGGGCCAACGTCCTGACTTTC
TRBD1,TRBV25-1,few,TRBJ2-2,CASSPHRTGQGGTGELFF,TGTGCCAGCAGTCCCCATCGAACGGGACAGGGGGGCACCGGGGAGCTGTTTTTT
.,TRBV19,.,TRBJ2-1,CASSIPGEVSRGDEQFF,TGTGCCAGTAGTATCCCCGGGGAGGTATCCCGCGGGGATGAGCAGTTCTTC
.,TRBV6-5,.,TRBJ1-5,CASSSSTPNQPQHF,.
.,TRBV6-5,once,TRBJ1-5,CASRATGISNQPQHF,TGTGCCAGCAGGGCGACAGGAATTAGCAATCAGCCCCAGCATTTT
.,TRBV4-2,.,TRBJ2-5,CASRRGTQETQYF,TGTGCCAGCAGGAGGGGGACGCAAGAGACCCAGTACTTC
.,TRBV7-9,.,TRBJ1-1,CASSPTGDTEAFF,TGTGCCAGCAGCCCTACAGGAGACACTGAAGCTTTCTTT
TRBD1,TRBV6-1,.,TRBJ1-1,CASSERGQGIAEAFF,TGTGCCAGCAGTGAACGAGGACAGGGAATCGCTGAAGCTTTCTTT
.,TRBV5-4,few,TRBJ1-6,CASSFVVGVGSGSPLHF,TGTGCCAGCAGCTTTGTCGTCGGCGTCGGGTCGGGGTCACCCCTCCACTTT
.,TRBV7-3,.,TRBJ2-3,CASSLRYGAASTDTQYF,TGTGCCAGCAGCTTAAGGTATGGAGCGGCTAGCACAGATACGCAGTATTTT